The 28 T cell receptor beta chains below were found in one sample sequenced in a study of T cell changes during pregnancy in multiple sclerosis (dated by TCRdb to between 2018 and 2021). Library method: the immunoSEQ multiplex PCR assay. Imported from immuneACCESS, the table was reduced by TCRdb to in-frame sequences with V and J called. These copies leave out some clones; in studies compared against another copy, an unresolved V gene accounts for under half, and the cause of the remainder is not known. The sample includes over 50,000 clones, with about 83% observed a single time. Jointly, the top ten make up less than 6% of the sample. Sequencing was carried out using peripheral blood from another person, used as feeder cells. The source of these receptors is a human donor whose cells served as feeder cells for cultures in a pregnancy study.

This clone was seen only once. This sequence joins TRBV15 and TRBJ2-2, with D possibly being TRBD2 (5 bases). V lost 4 bases and J 7 bases, leaving 10 bases between the germline ends. The CDR3 loop spans 13 amino acids. The V gene's germline CDR1 is LNHNV and CDR2 YYDKDF (reference sequence). CDR3 coding DNA: TGTGCCACCAGCATCCCCCGGGGCGGGGAGCTGTTTTTT. This encodes CATSIPRGGELFF.

Comments on this clone: A far larger clone is a single base away, which makes a read error likely. This rearrangement joins TRBV5-2 to TRBJ2-7; the tabulated D call, TRBD1, remains unverified against the DNA. TRBV5-2 is a known pseudogene. The CDR3 consists of 16 residues. CDR3 amino acids: CASSPGQGRGAYEQYF. The DNA of the CDR3 is TGTGCCAGCAGCCCAGGACAGGGTCGGGGAGCCTACGAGCAGTACTTC.

The gene calls are TRBV19 and TRBJ2-7; the match to TRBD1 covers 9 bases. The CDR3 has 13 amino acids. CDR1 is LNHDA and CDR2 is SQIVND in the germline V gene (reference sequence). The trim removed 9 bases at V and 6 bases at J, leaving 9 bases unmatched. The CDR3 region is CASLRDRVIEQYF. CDR3 DNA sequence: TGTGCCAGCCTTCGGGACAGGGTTATCGAGCAGTACTTC.

The chain joins TRBV27 to TRBJ1-2; TRBD1 agrees at 7 bases. Germline V gives CDR1 MNHEY, CDR2 SMNVEV (reference sequence). V was clipped by 5 bases and J by 6 bases; unmatched bases: 9. This CDR3 is built from 14 residues. CDR3 bases: TGTGCCAGCAGTCCGTTGACAGGGAAGAATGGCTACACCTTC. This sequence encodes CASSPLTGKNGYTF.

V is TRBV19 and J is TRBJ1-3, with D unclear. V lost 4 bases, J lost 2 bases, and 18 bases lay in between. The germline V gene has CDR1 LNHDA and CDR2 SQIVND (reference sequence). The CDR3 sequence is 17 residues long. In DNA form, the CDR3 reads TGTGCCAGTAGTACCCTCACTACAAGCGAAGCTGGAAACACCATATATTTT. Its translation is CASSTLTTSEAGNTIYF.

The chain uses TRBV6-4 and TRBJ2-3; D gene unclear. V was cut by 4 bases and J by 3 bases, with 8 bases left in between. There are 13 residues in the CDR3. Germline CDR1 is MRHNA and CDR2 is SNTAGT. CDR3 nucleotide sequence: TGTGCCAGCAGTGCCTCCGGGACAGATACGCAGTATTTT. It specifies CASSASGTDTQYF.

This clone was detected only once. The chain couples TRBV4-3 to TRBJ2-1, with 8 bases identical to TRBD2. The germline V gene encodes CDR1 LGHNA and CDR2 YSLEER. V lost 0 bases to trimming and J lost 3 bases; unmatched junction nucleotides: 7. The length of the CDR3 is 17 residues. This CDR3 reads CASSQEIAGGLYNEQFF. For the CDR3, the DNA is TGCGCCAGCAGCCAAGAAATCGCGGGGGGCCTCTACAATGAGCAGTTCTTC.

This clone occurred once. This rearrangement joins TRBV7-8 to TRBJ1-1, with D perhaps TRBD1 (5 bases). Trimming removed 1 base at V and 0 bases at J, with 15 bases between. The CDR3 sequence is 17 residues long. Germline assignment: CDR1 SGHVS and CDR2 FQNEAQ. The CDR3: CASSLDSVGGLNTEAFF. The CDR3 nucleotides are TGTGCCAGCAGCTTAGATTCCGTGGGGGGATTGAACACTGAAGCTTTCTTT.

The V call is TRBV5-4, the J call TRBJ2-1; a weak D match, TRBD1 (5 bases). The CDR3 consists of 16 residues. V lost 1 base and J lost 6, with 17 bases in between. Germline CDR1 reads SGHNT; CDR2 reads YYREEE (reference sequence). CDR3 sequence: CASSLPRLGATNEQFF. Written as DNA, the CDR3 is TGTGCCAGCAGCTTGCCAAGATTAGGGGCTACCAATGAGCAGTTCTTC.

The V call is TRBV19, the J call TRBJ2-1; D gene ambiguous. The CDR3 is 15 amino acids. V lost 1 base, J lost 0 bases, and 7 bases lay in between. Germline V gene lookup returns CDR1 LNHDA and CDR2 SQIVND (reference sequence). The CDR3 loop reads CASSIGRSSYNEQFF. Written as DNA, the CDR3 is TGTGCCAGTAGTATAGGCAGGAGCTCCTACAATGAGCAGTTCTTC.

This chain connects TRBV9 to TRBJ1-1; D gene uncertain. The germline CDR1 and CDR2 sequences are SGDLS and YYNGEE. Trimming removed 0 bases at V and 6 bases at J, with 9 bases between. This CDR3 comprises 13 residues. CDR3 sequence (DNA): TGTGCCAGCAGCGTAGATTGGCTTGCTGAAGCTTTCTTT. Its translation is CASSVDWLAEAFF.

The chain links TRBV5-1 to TRBJ1-1; D gene unclear. V lost 4 bases and J 4 bases, leaving 11 bases between the germline ends. Germline assignment: CDR1 SGHRS and CDR2 YFSETQ. The CDR3 has 13 residues. CDR3 sequence reads: CASSKIEGTEAFF. The CDR3 DNA reads TGCGCCAGCAGCAAGATTGAGGGCACTGAAGCTTTCTTT. Together with reference TRBV5-1 and TRBJ1-1, the CDR3 gives the full variable domain: KAGVTQTPRYLIKTRGQQVTLSCSPISGHRSVSWYQQTPGQGLQFLFEYFSETQRNKGNFPGRFSGRQFSNSRSEMNVSTLELGDSALYLCASSKIEGTEAFFGQGTRLTVV.

The rearrangement uses TRBV5-6 and TRBJ2-1; TRBD1 aligns across 9 bases. Germline trimming cut 3 bases from V and 8 bases from J; bases unmatched to any gene: 9. The CDR3 totals 15 residues. Germline CDR1 is SGHDT and CDR2 is YYEEEE. CDR3 DNA: TGTGCCAGCAGCTCGGAACTTGACAGGGGGGATGAGCAGTTCTTC. It is translated as CASSSELDRGDEQFF.

This chain joins TRBV6-6 and TRBJ2-7; the match to TRBD2 covers 8 bases. This CDR3 comprises 15 residues. The V gene end was trimmed by 6 bases and the J gene end by 1 base; junction bases not matched to a gene: 8. Germline values: CDR1 MNHNY, CDR2 SVGAGI (reference sequence). CDR3 in DNA: TGTGCCAGCAGCTCAAGCGGGGGATTTTCCTACGAGCAGTACTTC. Protein sequence: CASSSSGGFSYEQYF.

The V and J genes are TRBV9 and TRBJ1-6; no definite D call. Germline CDR1 and CDR2: SGDLS and YYNGEE. CDR3 length: 15 residues. The V end was cut by 4 bases, the J end by 9 bases, with 17 bases between. The CDR3 bases are TGTGCCAGCAGCCCTAGGCCAGGAACGGGTTCACCCCTCCACTTT. This gives the protein CASSPRPGTGSPLHF.

The V and J genes are TRBV29-1 and TRBJ1-2, with 9 bases lining up with TRBD1. This CDR3 is 14 amino acids long. Germline CDR1 is SQVTM and CDR2 is ANQGSEA. The ends lost 7 bases at V and 8 bases at J; junction bases unmatched: 14. The CDR3, as DNA: TGCAGCGCCCAACTCACTACAGGGGGCGCCGGCTACACCTTC. Translating gives CSAQLTTGGAGYTF.

The V gene is TRBV7-9, the J gene TRBJ1-5; D is undetermined. V was cut by 1 base and J by 0 bases, with 10 bases left in between. The germline gives CDR1 SEHNR, CDR2 FQNEAQ (reference sequence). CDR3 length: 16 amino acids. The CDR3 reads CASSLGSGYSNQPQHF. The CDR3 DNA is TGTGCCAGCAGCTTAGGCAGCGGGTATAGCAATCAGCCCCAGCATTTT.

This clone has only one observation. This chain uses TRBV11-3 with TRBJ2-1, with D perhaps TRBD2 (5 bases). The CDR3 runs to 13 residues. The germline V gene encodes CDR1 SGHNT and CDR2 YENEEA. V lost 5 bases to trimming and J lost 2 bases, with 7 bases between them. In DNA, the CDR3 is TGTGCCAGCAGCCCCGGGGCCTACAATGAGCAGTTCTTC. Amino acids: CASSPGAYNEQFF. The whole variable domain, remainder taken from reference TRBV11-3 and TRBJ2-1, is EAGVVQSPRYKIIEKKQPVAFWCNPISGHNTLYWYLQNLGQGPELLIRYENEEAVDDSQLPKDRFSAERLKGVDSTLKIQPAELGDSAVYLCASSPGAYNEQFFGPGTRLTVL.

The chain uses TRBV6-6 and TRBJ2-3, with 8 bases identical to TRBD1. Germline-derived CDR1 and CDR2 are MNHNY and SVGAGI (reference sequence). The J segment lost 0 bases and the V segment lost 6 bases, leaving 2 bases of the junction unmatched. CDR3 size: 14 residues. In DNA, the CDR3 is TGTGCCAGCAGGTGGACAGGGAGCACAGATACGCAGTATTTT. As protein: CASRWTGSTDTQYF.

CDR3 loop: CAISDRVGTGELFF. The CDR3 coding sequence is TGTGCCATCAGTGACAGGGTGGGGACCGGGGAGCTGTTTTTT. V usage is TRBV10-3 and J usage is TRBJ2-2; D possibly corresponds to TRBD1 (5 bases). The CDR3 runs to 14 residues. Per the germline V gene, CDR1 is ENHRY and CDR2 is SYGVKD. V was shortened by 3 bases and J by 5 bases, with 10 bases between the two germline ends.

Of note for this clone: An end of the junction does not agree with germline; a read error may underlie this. This chain joins TRBV6-6 and TRBJ2-7, with D hard to call. Germline CDR1 reads MNHNY; CDR2 reads SVGAGI (reference sequence). This CDR3 is 13 amino acids long. The DNA of the CDR3 is TGTTCCAGTACCGAGTTTCCGTCCTACGAGCAGTACTTC. Encoded protein: CSSTEFPSYEQYF.

The chain couples TRBV11-3 to TRBJ2-1, with D unclear. Germline assignment: CDR1 SGHNT and CDR2 YENEEA. This CDR3 is built from 15 residues. Trimming pared 1 base from V and 7 bases from J, leaving 14 bases between. CDR3 nucleotide sequence: TGTGCCAGCAGCTTAGGTCCGTTCGGGTCTAATGAGCAGTTCTTC. Protein product: CASSLGPFGSNEQFF.

This clone was found once. V usage is TRBV9 and J usage is TRBJ2-5, with no clear D. V was clipped by 2 bases and J by 5 bases, with 13 bases between them. The CDR3 contains 14 residues. Germline CDR1 is SGDLS and CDR2 is YYNGEE. CDR3 nucleotides: TGTGCCAGCAGCGTGGCAAGGATTAGTGAGACCCAGTACTTC. This gives the protein CASSVARISETQYF. Supplemented by reference TRBV9 and TRBJ2-5, the full variable domain reads DSGVTQTPKHLITATGQRVTLRCSPRSGDLSVYWYQQSLDQGLQFLIQYYNGEERAKGNILERFSAQQFPDLHSELNLSSLELGDSALYFCASSVARISETQYFGPGTRLLVL.

In its sample, this clone was seen once. This chain links TRBV5-1 with TRBJ2-1; 10 nucleotides align to TRBD2. J lost 5 bases, V lost 3 bases, and 5 bases had no gene match. The CDR3 covers 15 residues. The germline V gene encodes CDR1 SGHRS and CDR2 YFSETQ. CDR3 in DNA: TGCGCCAGCAGCTCCCTAGCGGGAGAAAACAATGAGCAGTTCTTC. This gives the protein CASSSLAGENNEQFF.

The rearrangement links TRBV11-2 to TRBJ2-7, with 10 bases fitting TRBD1. Trimming took 6 bases from V and 7 from J; bases not matched to a gene: 9. The CDR3 extends over 14 amino acids. The germline V gene encodes CDR1 SGHAT and CDR2 FQNNGV. The CDR3, as DNA: TGTGCCAGCAGGGCCGGGACAGGGGTCGAGGAGCAGTACTTC. Protein sequence: CASRAGTGVEEQYF.

CDR3 coding DNA: TGTGCCAGCAGTTCAACAGGGGCGCGTGGGTCCTACGAGCAGTACTTC. It is translated as CASSSTGARGSYEQYF. This chain connects TRBV28 to TRBJ2-7; 7 bases map to TRBD1. Germline-derived CDR1 and CDR2 are MDHEN and SYDVKM. V trimming: 4 bases; J trimming: 1 base; junction bases outside the gene matches: 10. The CDR3 has 16 residues.

The V gene is TRBV5-1, the J gene TRBJ1-4; 8 bases map to TRBD1. V shed 3 bases and J 5 bases; nucleotides not matched to a gene: 3. From germline, CDR1 is SGHRS and CDR2 YFSETQ. CDR3 length equals 14 residues. The CDR3 region has the DNA TGCGCCAGCAGCTGGACAGGGACGAATGAAAAACTGTTTTTT. Its translation is CASSWTGTNEKLFF.

CDR3 protein: CASTRPSGGEGAYNEQFF. The CDR3 bases are TGTGCCAGCACCCGTCCAAGCGGGGGGGAGGGGGCCTACAATGAGCAGTTCTTC. J is TRBJ2-1 and V is TRBV7-2; 10 bases align to TRBD2. CDR3 size: 18 residues. In germline, CDR1 is SGHTA, CDR2 FQGNSA. V lost 7 bases and J lost 2; bases outside the gene matches: 14.